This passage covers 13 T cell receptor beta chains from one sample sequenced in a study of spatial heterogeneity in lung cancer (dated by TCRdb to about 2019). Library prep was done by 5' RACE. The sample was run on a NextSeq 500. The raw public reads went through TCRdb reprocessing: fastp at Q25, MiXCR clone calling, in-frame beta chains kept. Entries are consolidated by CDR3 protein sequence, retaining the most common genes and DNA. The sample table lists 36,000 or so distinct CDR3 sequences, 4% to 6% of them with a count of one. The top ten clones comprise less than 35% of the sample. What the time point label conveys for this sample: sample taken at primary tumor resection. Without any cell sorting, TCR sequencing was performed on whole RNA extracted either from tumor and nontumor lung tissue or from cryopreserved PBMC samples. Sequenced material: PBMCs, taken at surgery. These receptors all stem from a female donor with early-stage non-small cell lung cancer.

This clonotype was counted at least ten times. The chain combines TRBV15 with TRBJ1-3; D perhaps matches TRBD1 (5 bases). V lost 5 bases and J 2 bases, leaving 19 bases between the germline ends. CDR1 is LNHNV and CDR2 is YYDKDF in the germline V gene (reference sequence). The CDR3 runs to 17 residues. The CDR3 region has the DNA TGTGCCACCAGCCGCGAAGTAAAGGGGACCCCTGGAAACACCATATATTTT. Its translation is CATSREVKGTPGNTIYF.

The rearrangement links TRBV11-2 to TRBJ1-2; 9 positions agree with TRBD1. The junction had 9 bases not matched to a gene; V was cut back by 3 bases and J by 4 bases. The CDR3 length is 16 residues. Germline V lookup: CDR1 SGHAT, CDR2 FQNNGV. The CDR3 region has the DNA TGTGCCAGCAGCTTGACCGGGACAGGGAATGTCTATGGCTACACCTTC. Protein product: CASSLTGTGNVYGYTF.

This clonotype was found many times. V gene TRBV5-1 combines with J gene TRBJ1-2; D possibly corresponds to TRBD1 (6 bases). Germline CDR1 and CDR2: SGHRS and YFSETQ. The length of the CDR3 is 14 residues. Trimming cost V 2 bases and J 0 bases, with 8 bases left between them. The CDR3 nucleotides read TGCGCCAGCAGCTTTGGACAGCCTAACTATGGCTACACCTTC. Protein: CASSFGQPNYGYTF.

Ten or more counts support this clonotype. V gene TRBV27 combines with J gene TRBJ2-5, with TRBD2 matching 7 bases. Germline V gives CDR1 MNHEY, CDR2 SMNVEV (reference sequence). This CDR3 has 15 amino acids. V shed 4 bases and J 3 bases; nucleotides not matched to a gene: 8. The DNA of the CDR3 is TGTGCCAGCAGTTCTCTGGGAGGGCGGGAAGAGACCCAGTACTTC. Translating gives CASSSLGGREETQYF.

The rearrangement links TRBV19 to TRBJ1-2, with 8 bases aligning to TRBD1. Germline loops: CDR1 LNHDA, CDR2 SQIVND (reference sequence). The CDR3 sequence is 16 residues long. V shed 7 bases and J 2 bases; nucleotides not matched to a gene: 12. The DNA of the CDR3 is TGTGCCAGTAATAAGGGACAGGACACTCCAAACTATGGCTACACCTTC. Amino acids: CASNKGQDTPNYGYTF.

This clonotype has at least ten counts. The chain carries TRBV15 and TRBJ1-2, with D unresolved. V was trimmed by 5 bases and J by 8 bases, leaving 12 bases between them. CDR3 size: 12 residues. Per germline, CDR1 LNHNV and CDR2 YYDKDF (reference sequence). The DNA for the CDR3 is TGTGCCACCAGCCGGGAGGCGCGCGGCTACACCTTC. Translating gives CATSREARGYTF. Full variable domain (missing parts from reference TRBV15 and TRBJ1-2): DAMVIQNPRYQVTQFGKPVTLSCSQTLNHNVMYWYQQKSSQAPKLLFHYYDKDFNNEADTPDNFQSRRPNTSFCFLDIRSPGLGDTAMYLCATSREARGYTFGSGTRLTVV.

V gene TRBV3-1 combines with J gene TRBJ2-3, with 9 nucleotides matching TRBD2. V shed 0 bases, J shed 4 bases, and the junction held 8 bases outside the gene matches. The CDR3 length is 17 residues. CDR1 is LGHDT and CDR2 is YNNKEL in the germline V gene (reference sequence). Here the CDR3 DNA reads TGTGCCAGCAGCCAAGATCTGGGGCTAGCGGGGTCAGATACGCAGTATTTT. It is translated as CASSQDLGLAGSDTQYF.

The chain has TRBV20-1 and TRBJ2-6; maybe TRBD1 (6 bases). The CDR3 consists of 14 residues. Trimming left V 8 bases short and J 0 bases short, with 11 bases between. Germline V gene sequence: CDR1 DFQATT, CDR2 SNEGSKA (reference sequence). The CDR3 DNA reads TGCAGTCCACAGGGAAGCTCTGGGGCCAACGTCCTGACTTTC. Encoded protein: CSPQGSSGANVLTF.

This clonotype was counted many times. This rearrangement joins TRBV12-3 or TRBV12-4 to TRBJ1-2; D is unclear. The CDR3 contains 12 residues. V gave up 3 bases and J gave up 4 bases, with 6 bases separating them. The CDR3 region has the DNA TGTGCCAGCAGTTTTTCCGGCTATGGCTACACCTTC. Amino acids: CASSFSGYGYTF.

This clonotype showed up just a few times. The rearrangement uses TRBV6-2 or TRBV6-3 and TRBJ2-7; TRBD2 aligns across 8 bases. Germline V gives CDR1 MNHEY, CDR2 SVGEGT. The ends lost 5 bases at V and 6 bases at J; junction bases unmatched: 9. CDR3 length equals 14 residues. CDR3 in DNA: TGTGCCAGCAGTAGGCCGGGACTAGTGGCCGAGCAGTACTTC. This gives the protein CASSRPGLVAEQYF.

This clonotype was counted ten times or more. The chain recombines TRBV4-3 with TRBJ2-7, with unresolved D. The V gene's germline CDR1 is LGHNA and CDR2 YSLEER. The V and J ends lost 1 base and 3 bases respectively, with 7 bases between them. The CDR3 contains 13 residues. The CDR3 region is CASSQALYYEQYF. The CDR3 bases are TGCGCCAGCAGCCAAGCCCTGTACTACGAGCAGTACTTC.

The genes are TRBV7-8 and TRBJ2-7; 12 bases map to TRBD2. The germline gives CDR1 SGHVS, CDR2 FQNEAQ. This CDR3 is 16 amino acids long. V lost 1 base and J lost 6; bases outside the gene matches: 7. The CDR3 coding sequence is TGTGCCAGCAGCTTAGAAGCCGGACTAGCGGGACTCGAGCAGTACTTC. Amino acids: CASSLEAGLAGLEQYF.

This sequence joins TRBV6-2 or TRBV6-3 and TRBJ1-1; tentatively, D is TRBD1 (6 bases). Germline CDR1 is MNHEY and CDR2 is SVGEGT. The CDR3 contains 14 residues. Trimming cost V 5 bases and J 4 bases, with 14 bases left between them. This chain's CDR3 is CASSPQGRFTEAFF. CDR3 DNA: TGTGCCAGCAGTCCTCAGGGGCGGTTCACTGAAGCTTTCTTT.